A selection of T cell receptor beta chains follows, all from one sample in a study of shared clonotypes between healthy human individuals. Here immunoSEQ multiplex PCR was the method, and the copy in TCRdb shows in-frame clones only, minus some. Of about 680,000 clones in the sample, about 91% are singletons; the top ten hold about 24%. The material sequenced was naive CD8+ T cells sorted from blood. These receptors were taken from a man aged 30 to 45 in good health. CDR3s include the opening cysteine and the closing phenylalanine or tryptophan. Each record gives: V gene, CDR3 length, J gene, D gene, clone size, CDR3 DNA, CDR3 protein. A D gene is named only where the DNA matches it firmly. Clone size is stated in some rows and not others, as once, few, many or a class when expanded.

TRBV9,18,TRBJ1-4,TRBD1,-,TGTGCCAGCAGCGTAGGCGAGACAGGGGGCATAACTAATGAAAAACTGTTTTTT,CASSVGETGGITNEKLFF
TRBV15,15,TRBJ2-1,-,-,TGTGCCACCAGCCCAGGGGCCGGCTCCTACAATGAGCAGTTCTTC,CATSPGAGSYNEQFF
TRBV29-1,15,TRBJ2-7,-,-,TGCAGCGTTGAAGACTGGTCCACGGGGAGATACGAGCAGTACTTC,CSVEDWSTGRYEQYF
TRBV30,15,TRBJ2-1,TRBD2,-,TGTGCCTGGAGTGTAGAACTAGCGGGAAGCAATGAGCAGTTCTTC,CAWSVELAGSNEQFF
TRBV27,17,TRBJ2-2,TRBD1,-,TGTGCCAGCAGTTGGGTGAGGACAGGGGGCGTCACCGGGGAGCTGTTTTTT,CASSWVRTGGVTGELFF
TRBV6-5,14,TRBJ2-1,-,-,TGTGCCAGCAGTTACTCAGGGAACAACAATGAGCAGTTCTTC,CASSYSGNNNEQFF
TRBV7-2,15,TRBJ2-7,-,-,TGTGCCAGCAGCGCCTTGGGGGGAGAGACCTACGAGCAGTACTTC,CASSALGGETYEQYF
TRBV4-3,15,TRBJ1-2,-,-,TGCGCCAGCAGCCAAGATCAGTTTGCCTTCTATGGCTACACCTTC,CASSQDQFAFYGYTF
TRBV19,15,TRBJ1-1,-,-,TGTGCCAGTAGTTCCGCAAGCGGAGGATGGACTGAAGCTTTCTTT,CASSSASGGWTEAFF
TRBV19,14,TRBJ2-7,TRBD1,-,TGTGCCAGTAGTATTCGGACAGGGGGCTACGAGCAGTACTTC,CASSIRTGGYEQYF
TRBV2,15,TRBJ2-7,TRBD1,once,TGTGCCAGCAGTGGACCGGGACAGGGGGCCTACGAGCAGTACTTC,CASSGPGQGAYEQYF
TRBV10-3,15,TRBJ2-7,-,once,TGTGCCAGTTATCCACCTCAGGGGATTTTTTACGAGCAGTACTTC,CASYPPQGIFYEQYF
TRBV6-1,12,TRBJ2-7,-,-,TGTGCCAGCGGCAGTGGGGCCTACGAGCAGTACTTC,CASGSGAYEQYF
TRBV7-6,16,TRBJ1-2,-,-,TGTGCCAGCAGCTTAGCGGCCGAGCCAGCTAACTATGGCTACACCTTC,CASSLAAEPANYGYTF
TRBV28,14,TRBJ2-3,-,-,TGTGCCAGCAGTTTATTCCCCCCGGGGGATACGCAGTATTTT,CASSLFPPGDTQYF
TRBV9,17,TRBJ2-1,TRBD1,-,TGTGCCAGCAGCGTAGTGCCGGGACAGGGATACTACAATGAGCAGTTCTTC,CASSVVPGQGYYNEQFF
TRBV18,18,TRBJ2-1,TRBD1,once,TGTGCCAGCTCCACAGGACAGGGCCACCCGGGGTTCTACAATGAGCAGTTCTTC,CASSTGQGHPGFYNEQFF
TRBV7-8,16,TRBJ2-6,-,-,TGTGCCAGCAGCTTAGCGCGGGACACTGGGGCCAACGTCCTGACTTTC,CASSLARDTGANVLTF
TRBV2,13,TRBJ2-7,-,-,TGTGCCGGCAGGACGGAGCCTTCTCTCGAGCAGTACTTC,CAGRTEPSLEQYF
TRBV11-2,15,TRBJ2-7,-,-,TGTGCCAGCAGCTTAGAGGGTAGCGGAGCCTACGAGCAGTACTTC,CASSLEGSGAYEQYF
TRBV2,16,TRBJ2-1,-,-,TGTGCCAGCAGTGAAATTAGCGGCACTTTGGTCGATGAGCAGTTCTTC,CASSEISGTLVDEQFF
TRBV11-2,15,TRBJ2-3,-,-,TGTGCCAGCAGCTCAGGTTCTATAACACCAGATACGCAGTATTTT,CASSSGSITPDTQYF
TRBV4-2,15,TRBJ2-7,-,-,TGTGCCAGCAGCCGCCGGGGAGGGGGAGTCCACGAGCAGTACTTC,CASSRRGGGVHEQYF
TRBV5-4,14,TRBJ2-7,-,-,TGTGCCAGCAGCTTGGGAGACACCCCCTACGAGCAGTACTTC,CASSLGDTPYEQYF
TRBV2,14,TRBJ2-5,-,-,TGTGCCAGCAGTGCAGGGTACCACCAAGAGACCCAGTACTTC,CASSAGYHQETQYF
TRBV30,15,TRBJ1-2,-,-,TGTGCCTGGAGTGTATTCTTAGGGGCCACCGTAAAATCCACCTTC,CAWSVFLGATVKSTF
TRBV4-3,15,TRBJ2-1,-,-,TGCGCCAGCAGCCAAGATCGGGTAGGGCCCAATGAGCAGTTCTTC,CASSQDRVGPNEQFF
TRBV7-9,13,TRBJ1-5,-,-,TGTGCCAGCAGCTTATATGGGGATCAGCCCCAGCATTTT,CASSLYGDQPQHF
TRBV6-5,15,TRBJ2-1,-,-,TGTGCCAGCAGTTACGGGGGAGGCGGGGACAATGAGCAGTTCTTC,CASSYGGGGDNEQFF
TRBV5-1,16,TRBJ2-3,TRBD2,-,TGCGCCAGCAGCTCTGGACTAGCGGGACTGGAAGATACGCAGTATTTT,CASSSGLAGLEDTQYF
TRBV5-4,14,TRBJ2-7,TRBD1,-,TGTGCCAGCAGCTTTGACAGGGTGGTCTACGAGCAGTACTTC,CASSFDRVVYEQYF
TRBV7-9,16,TRBJ2-1,TRBD1,-,TGTGCCAGCAGCTCCCCTGGACAGGGGCGGAACAATGAGCAGTTCTTC,CASSSPGQGRNNEQFF
TRBV7-9,15,TRBJ2-7,-,-,TGTGCCAGCAGCTCCGGGACCGCGATGGGGTACGAGCAGTACTTC,CASSSGTAMGYEQYF
TRBV28,16,TRBJ1-1,-,once,TGTGCCAGCAGTAGTTTTGGGATAGATATGAACACTGAAGCTTTCTTT,CASSSFGIDMNTEAFF
TRBV6-1,18,TRBJ2-7,TRBD2,-,TGTGCCAGCAGTGAAGGGGCTAGCGGGACCTCTTTAGTCTACGAGCAGTACTTC,CASSEGASGTSLVYEQYF